This TCR beta chain was documented in a study of blood T cell repertoires in COVID-19. On the study more broadly: The United States, Italy and Spain provided the acute and convalescent COVID-19 samples. PBMCs, B-cell-depleted T cells, or T cells provided the cDNA or gDNA that made up the material.

This clone came up a few times. Per the study methods: Reference gene primer amplification in the assay estimated nucleated cell counts. Profiling relied on immunoSEQ multiplex PCR, and the TCRdb table lists in-frame clones only, not all of them. The V and J calls and clone size are taken from that table; D and trimming were inferred from the DNA. The data hold roughly 250,000 clones, with roughly 80% observed a single time. The V end lost 7 bases, the J end lost 2 bases, and 12 bases lay between the germline ends. There are 13 residues in the CDR3. Per the germline V gene, CDR1 is SNHLY and CDR2 is FYNNEI.

The specimen sequenced was peripheral blood. This chain links TRBV2 with TRBJ2-7, with a weak D call TRBD1 (5 bases). The receptor was isolated from a woman older than 75 with active or convalescent COVID-19. In DNA form, the CDR3 reads TGTGCCAGCATTCCAAGGGGTACCTACGAGCAGTACTTC. Translated, it gives CASIPRGTYEQYF.